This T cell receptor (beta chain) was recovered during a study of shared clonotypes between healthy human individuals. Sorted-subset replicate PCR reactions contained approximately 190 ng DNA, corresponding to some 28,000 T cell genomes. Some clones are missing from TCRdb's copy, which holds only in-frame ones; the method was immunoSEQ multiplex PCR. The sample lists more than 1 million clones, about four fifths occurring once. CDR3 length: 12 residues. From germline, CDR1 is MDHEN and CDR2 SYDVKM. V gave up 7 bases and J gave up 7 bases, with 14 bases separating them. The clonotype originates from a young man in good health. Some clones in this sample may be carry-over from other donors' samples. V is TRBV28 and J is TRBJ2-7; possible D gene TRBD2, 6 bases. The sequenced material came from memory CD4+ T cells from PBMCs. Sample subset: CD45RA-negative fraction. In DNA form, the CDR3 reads TGTGCCAGCAAATCACTTGGGGGGGAGCAGTACTTC. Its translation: CASKSLGGEQYF.